Below are 14 T cell receptor beta chains sequenced from a single sample in a study of Graves' ophthalmopathy and Graves' hyperthyroidism. Researchers took RNA transcripts and amplified TCR beta CDR3 regions from them. Scientists carried out first-round RT-PCR using HTBI primers and then a second-round multiplex PCR. Via MiXCR, TCRdb re-called the multiplex PCR reads, giving one row per CDR3 protein. The table has some 400,000 distinct CDR3 sequences, 18% seen once. The sample was peripheral blood. The receptors shown here come from a woman under 30 with Graves' ophthalmopathy.

This clonotype was detected many times. The V call is TRBV6-2 or TRBV6-3, the J call TRBJ2-7; a possible D gene is TRBD2 (6 bases). The CDR3 loop spans 15 amino acids. Germline loops: CDR1 MNHEY, CDR2 SVGEGT. With 4 bases removed from V and 2 bases from J, the gap between germline ends came to 15 bases. CDR3 DNA: TGTGCCAGCAGTTCTGACGGGGGTCCCACCTACGAGCAGTACTTC. This translates into CASSSDGGPTYEQYF.

The J gene is TRBJ2-7, the V gene TRBV6-2 or TRBV6-3; D might be TRBD2 (5 bases). V lost 2 bases to trimming and J lost 6 bases, with 14 bases between them. Germline lookup yields CDR1 MNHEY and CDR2 SVGEGT. CDR3 length equals 14 residues. The CDR3 DNA reads TGTGCCAGCAGTTACATCTTGGCGGGTCGCGAGCAGTACTTC. It is translated as CASSYILAGREQYF.

This clonotype occurred many times. The chain has TRBV28 and TRBJ1-5; D gene ambiguous. Germline V gene sequence: CDR1 MDHEN, CDR2 SYDVKM. The CDR3 has 16 amino acids. Trimming shortened V by 5 bases and J by 0 bases, and 14 bases separated the two germline ends. CDR3 sequence (DNA): TGTGCCAGCAGTCTCCCCAGCGGCCTTAGCAATCAGCCCCAGCATTTT. The encoded protein is CASSLPSGLSNQPQHF.

This clonotype was counted at least ten times. The chain recombines TRBV7-8 with TRBJ2-7; D unresolved. V lost 6 bases, J lost 6 bases, and 18 bases lay in between. CDR3 length: 14 amino acids. Germline V gene data show CDR1 as SGHVS and CDR2 as FQNEAQ. CDR3 coding DNA: TGTGCCAGCAGTCCCGCCCCCGGTCGAGTCGAGCAGTACTTC. It translates to CASSPAPGRVEQYF.

This clonotype came up many times. The gene calls are TRBV27 and TRBJ1-1, with D possibly matching TRBD1 (5 bases). The CDR3 contains 14 residues. The V end lost 5 bases, the J end lost 1 base, and 11 bases lay between the germline ends. Germline V gene lookup returns CDR1 MNHEY and CDR2 SMNVEV (reference sequence). The CDR3 here is CASSPHDRNTEAFF. In DNA form, the CDR3 reads TGTGCCAGCAGTCCACACGACAGGAACACTGAAGCTTTCTTT.

The genes are TRBV12-3 or TRBV12-4 and TRBJ1-5; D call uncertain. This CDR3 is built from 15 residues. V was pared by 2 bases and J by 2 bases, with 10 bases between. The DNA for the CDR3 is TGTGCCAGCAGTTTACAGACGGGTGGCAATCAGCCCCAGCATTTT. This codes for CASSLQTGGNQPQHF.

This clonotype appeared many times. DNA for the CDR3: TGTGCCAGCAGCCCCCAGGGGGCGACCAAAAACATTCAGTACTTC. Protein: CASSPQGATKNIQYF. The chain couples TRBV11-1 to TRBJ2-4; 8 bases are a match to TRBD1. Germline CDR1 and CDR2: SGHAT and FQDESV (reference sequence). This CDR3 has 15 amino acids. The V and J ends lost 5 bases and 2 bases, in that order; junction bases with no gene match: 5.

This clonotype appeared many times. The chain links TRBV29-1 to TRBJ2-2; TRBD1 aligns across 9 bases. Germline CDR1 is SQVTM and CDR2 is ANQGSEA. J lost 2 bases, V lost 3 bases, and 1 base had no gene match. The CDR3 runs to 14 residues. CDR3 residues: CSVEGQGNTGELFF. CDR3 in DNA: TGCAGCGTTGAGGGACAGGGCAACACCGGGGAGCTGTTTTTT.

This clonotype came up many times. This chain connects TRBV30 to TRBJ2-3; possibly TRBD2 for D (6 bases). Germline CDR1 reads GTSNPN; CDR2 reads SVGIG (reference sequence). The CDR3 runs 13 residues. V was shortened by 3 bases and J by 1 base, with 8 bases between the two germline ends. The CDR3, as DNA: TGTGCCTGGAGGGGCGGGGGCACAGATACGCAGTATTTT. As protein: CAWRGGGTDTQYF.

This clonotype was recorded many times. Sequence at one end of the junction differs from germline and may be a read error. The chain employs TRBV19 and TRBJ2-4, with 11 bases aligning to TRBD2. The CDR3 has 12 amino acids. The V gene's germline CDR1 is LNHDA and CDR2 SQIVND (reference sequence). The CDR3 DNA is TGTGCCAGTAGTATTGGGACTAGCGGCCGGCACTTC. It specifies CASSIGTSGRHF.

This clonotype has ten or more counts. This chain joins TRBV28 and TRBJ1-3; TRBD1 agrees at 8 bases. The CDR3 is made up of 16 amino acids. The V gene end was trimmed by 5 bases and the J gene end by 4 bases; junction bases not matched to a gene: 10. Germline CDR1 is MDHEN and CDR2 is SYDVKM. CDR3 amino acids: CASSPRQGTRGNTIYF. As DNA, the CDR3 is TGTGCCAGCAGTCCCCGACAGGGGACAAGGGGAAACACCATATATTTT.

This clonotype was seen ten or more times. The chain recombines TRBV30 with TRBJ1-5; D not certain. The CDR3 consists of 13 residues. Germline CDR1 and CDR2: GTSNPN and SVGIG (reference sequence). The V end was cut by 4 bases, the J end by 7 bases, with 14 bases between. For the CDR3, the DNA is TGTGCCTGGAACCCTTCGGTGGGGCAGCCCCAGCATTTT. Translation gives CAWNPSVGQPQHF. The whole variable domain, remainder taken from reference TRBV30 and TRBJ1-5, is SQTIHQWPATLVQPVGSPLSLECTVEGTSNPNLYWYRQAAGRGLQLLFYSVGIGQISSEVPQNLSASRPQDRQFILSSKKLLLSDSGFYLCAWNPSVGQPQHFGDGTRLSIL.

This clonotype has a handful of counts. V usage is TRBV7-2 and J usage is TRBJ2-5; D is unresolved. Germline V lookup: CDR1 SGHTA, CDR2 FQGNSA. This CDR3 spans 13 amino acids. Trimming stripped 3 bases from V and 2 bases from J, with 7 bases between. Written as DNA, the CDR3 is TGTGCCAGCAGCTTCCCAGATCAAGAGACCCAGTACTTC. Translating gives CASSFPDQETQYF. The full variable domain, rest sourced from reference TRBV7-2 and TRBJ2-5, is GAGVSQSPSNKVTEKGKDVELRCDPISGHTALYWYRQSLGQGLEFLIYFQGNSAPDKSGLPSDRFSAERTGGSVSTLTIQRTQQEDSAVYLCASSFPDQETQYFGPGTRLLVL.

The table lists this clonotype with many counts. The chain employs TRBV7-3 and TRBJ2-7; 15 bases align to TRBD2. CDR3 size: 21 residues. CDR1 and CDR2 (germline): SGHTA, FQGTGA. V dropped 5 bases and J dropped 4; count of bases not matched to a gene: 21. The DNA for the CDR3 is TGTGCCAGCAGCACCCGTAGGTCGTGGACTAGCGGGGGGGTCGGAGAATACGAGCAGTACTTC. Amino acids: CASSTRRSWTSGGVGEYEQYF.